The TCR beta chain under discussion was sequenced for a study of T cell repertoires in cytomegalovirus infection. Whole-study results and caveats: Within the response measured ex vivo, HLA-C-restricted CMV-specific TCR beta clonotypes were dominant.

TCRdb itself ran the reads through MiXCR, one entry per CDR3 protein. The sample consists of hundreds of thousands of distinct CDR3 sequences, 8% to 10% of them appearing once. This clonotype was seen repeatedly, ten times or more. Its antigen is unknown. Germline V gene lookup returns CDR1 SEHNR and CDR2 FQNEAQ (reference sequence). This CDR3 is built from 17 residues. Trimming left V 3 bases short and J 2 bases short, with 18 bases between. This chain connects TRBV7-9 to TRBJ2-3, with D maybe TRBD1 (6 bases). This sequence originates from a human donor in good health (CMV status not recorded). Some clones in this sample may be carry-over from other donors' samples. Sequencing was carried out using PBMCs. CDR3 protein: CASSLDQDSFYTDTQYF. The CDR3 DNA reads as TGTGCCAGCAGCTTGGACCAGGACAGTTTCTACACAGATACGCAGTATTTT.